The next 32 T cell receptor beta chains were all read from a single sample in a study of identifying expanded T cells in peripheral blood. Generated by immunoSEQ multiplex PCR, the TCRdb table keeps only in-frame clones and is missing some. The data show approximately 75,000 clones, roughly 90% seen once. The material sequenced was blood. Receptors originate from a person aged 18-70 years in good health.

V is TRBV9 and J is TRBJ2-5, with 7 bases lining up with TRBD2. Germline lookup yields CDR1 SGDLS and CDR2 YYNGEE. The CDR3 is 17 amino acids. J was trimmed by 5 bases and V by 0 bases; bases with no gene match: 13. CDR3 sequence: CASSVATGGGWGETQYF. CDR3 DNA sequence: TGTGCCAGCAGCGTAGCTACGGGCGGGGGATGGGGGGAGACCCAGTACTTC.

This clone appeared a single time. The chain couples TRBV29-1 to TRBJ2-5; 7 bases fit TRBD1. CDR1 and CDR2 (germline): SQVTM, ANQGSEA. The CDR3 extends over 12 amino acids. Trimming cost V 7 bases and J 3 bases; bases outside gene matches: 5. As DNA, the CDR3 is TGCAGCGCCAATACAGGGGAAGAGACCCAGTACTTC. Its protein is CSANTGEETQYF. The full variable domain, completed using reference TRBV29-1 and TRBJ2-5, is SAVISQKPSRDICQRGTSLTIQCQVDSQVTMMFWYRQQPGQSLTLIATANQGSEATYESGFVIDKFPISRPNLTFSTLTVSNMSPEDSSIYLCSANTGEETQYFGPGTRLLVL.

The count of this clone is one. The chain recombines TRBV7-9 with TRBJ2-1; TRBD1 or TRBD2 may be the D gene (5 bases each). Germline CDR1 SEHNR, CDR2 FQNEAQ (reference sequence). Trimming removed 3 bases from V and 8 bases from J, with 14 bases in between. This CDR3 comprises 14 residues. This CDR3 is CASSFSPGRDEQFF. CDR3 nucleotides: TGTGCCAGCAGCTTTTCCCCGGGACGGGATGAGCAGTTCTTC.

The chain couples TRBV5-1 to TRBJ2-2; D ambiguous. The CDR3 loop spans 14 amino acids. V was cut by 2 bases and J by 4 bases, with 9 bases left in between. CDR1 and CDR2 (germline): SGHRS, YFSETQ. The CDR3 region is CASSFAVGTGELFF. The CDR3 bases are TGCGCCAGCAGCTTTGCGGTGGGCACCGGGGAGCTGTTTTTT.

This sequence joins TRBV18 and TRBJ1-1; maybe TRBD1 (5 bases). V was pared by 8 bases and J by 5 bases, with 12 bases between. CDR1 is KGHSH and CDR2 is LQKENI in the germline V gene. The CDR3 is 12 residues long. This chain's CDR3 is CASATVRTEAFF. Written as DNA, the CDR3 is TGTGCCAGCGCGACAGTTAGAACTGAAGCTTTCTTT.

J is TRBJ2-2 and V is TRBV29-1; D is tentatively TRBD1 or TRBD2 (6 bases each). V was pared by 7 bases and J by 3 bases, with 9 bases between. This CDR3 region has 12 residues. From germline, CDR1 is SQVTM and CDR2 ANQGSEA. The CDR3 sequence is CSARGDTGELFF. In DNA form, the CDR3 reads TGCAGCGCTAGGGGGGACACCGGGGAGCTGTTTTTT.

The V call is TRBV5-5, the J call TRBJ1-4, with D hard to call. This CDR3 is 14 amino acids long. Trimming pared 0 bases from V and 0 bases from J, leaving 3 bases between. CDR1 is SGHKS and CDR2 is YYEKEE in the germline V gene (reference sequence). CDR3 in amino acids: CASSLAPTNEKLFF. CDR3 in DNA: TGTGCCAGCAGCTTGGCTCCAACTAATGAAAAACTGTTTTTT.

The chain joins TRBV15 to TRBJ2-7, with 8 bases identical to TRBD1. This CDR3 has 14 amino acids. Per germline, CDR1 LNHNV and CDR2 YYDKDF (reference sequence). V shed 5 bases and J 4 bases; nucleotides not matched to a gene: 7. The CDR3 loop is CATSRRTGPYEQYF. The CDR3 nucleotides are TGTGCCACCAGCCGCAGGACAGGGCCGTACGAGCAGTACTTC.

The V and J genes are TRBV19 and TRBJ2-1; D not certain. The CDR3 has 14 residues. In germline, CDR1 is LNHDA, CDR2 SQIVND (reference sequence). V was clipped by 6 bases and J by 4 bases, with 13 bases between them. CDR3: CASSPHTEYNEQFF. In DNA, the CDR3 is TGTGCCAGTAGCCCTCACACTGAATACAATGAGCAGTTCTTC.

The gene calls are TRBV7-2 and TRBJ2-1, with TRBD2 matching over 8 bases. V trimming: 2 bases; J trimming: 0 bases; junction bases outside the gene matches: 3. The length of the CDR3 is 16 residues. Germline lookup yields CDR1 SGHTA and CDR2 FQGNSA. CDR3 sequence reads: CASSLWSGSSYNEQFF. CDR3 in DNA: TGTGCCAGCAGCTTATGGAGCGGGAGCTCCTACAATGAGCAGTTCTTC.

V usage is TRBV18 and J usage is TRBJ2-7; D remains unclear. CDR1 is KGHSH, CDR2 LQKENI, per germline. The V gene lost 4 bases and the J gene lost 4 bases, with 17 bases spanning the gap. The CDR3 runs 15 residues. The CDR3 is CASSLLTPVGYEQYF. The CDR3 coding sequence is TGTGCCAGCTCACTCCTTACGCCCGTAGGGTACGAGCAGTACTTC. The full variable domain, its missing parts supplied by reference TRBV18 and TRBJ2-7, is NAGVMQNPRHLVRRRGQEARLRCSPMKGHSHVYWYRQLPEEGLKFMVYLQKENIIDESGMPKERFSAEFPKEGPSILRIQQVVRGDSAAYFCASSLLTPVGYEQYFGPGTRLTVT.

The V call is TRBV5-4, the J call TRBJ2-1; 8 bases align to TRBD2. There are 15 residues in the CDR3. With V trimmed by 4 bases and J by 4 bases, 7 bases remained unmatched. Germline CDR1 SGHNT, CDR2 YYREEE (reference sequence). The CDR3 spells CASSPDSGTYNEQFF. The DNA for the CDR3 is TGTGCCAGCAGCCCGGATAGCGGGACTTACAATGAGCAGTTCTTC.

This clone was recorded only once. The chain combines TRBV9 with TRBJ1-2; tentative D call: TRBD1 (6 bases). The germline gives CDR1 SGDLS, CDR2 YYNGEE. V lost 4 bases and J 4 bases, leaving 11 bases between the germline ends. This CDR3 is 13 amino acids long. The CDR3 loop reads CASSPGGGYGYTF. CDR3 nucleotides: TGTGCCAGCAGCCCTGGGGGCGGCTATGGCTACACCTTC.

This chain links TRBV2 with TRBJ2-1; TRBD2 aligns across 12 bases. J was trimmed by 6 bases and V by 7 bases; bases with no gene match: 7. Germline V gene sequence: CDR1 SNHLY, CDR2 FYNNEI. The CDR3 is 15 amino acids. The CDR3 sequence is CASTALAGGFNEQFF. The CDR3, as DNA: TGTGCCAGCACCGCCCTAGCGGGGGGGTTCAATGAGCAGTTCTTC. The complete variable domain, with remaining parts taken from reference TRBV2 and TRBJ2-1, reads EPEVTQTPSHQVTQMGQEVILRCVPISNHLYFYWYRQILGQKVEFLVSFYNNEISEKSEIFDDQFSVERPDGSNFTLKIRSTKLEDSAMYFCASTALAGGFNEQFFGPGTRLTVL.

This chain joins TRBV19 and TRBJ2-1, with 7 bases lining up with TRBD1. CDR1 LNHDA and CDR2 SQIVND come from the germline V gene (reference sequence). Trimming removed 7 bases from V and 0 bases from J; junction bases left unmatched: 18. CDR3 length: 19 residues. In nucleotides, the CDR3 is TGTGCCAGTACCTTTCAGGGGGTGGGGGATGCGAGCTCCTACAATGAGCAGTTCTTC. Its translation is CASTFQGVGDASSYNEQFF.

CDR3 DNA sequence: TGTGCCAGCAGCCAAGCTTCGGGCACAGATACGCAGTATTTT. This codes for CASSQASGTDTQYF. The chain is built from TRBV4-2 and TRBJ2-3; unclear D gene. This CDR3 has 14 amino acids. Trimming took off 1 base at V and 1 base at J, with 6 bases between the two ends. Germline assignment: CDR1 LGHNA and CDR2 YNFKEQ.

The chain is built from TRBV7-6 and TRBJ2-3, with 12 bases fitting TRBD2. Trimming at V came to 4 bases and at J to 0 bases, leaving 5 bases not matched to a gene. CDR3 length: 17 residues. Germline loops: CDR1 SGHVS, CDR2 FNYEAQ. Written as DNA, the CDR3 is TGTGCCAGCAGCTCCTGGACTAGCGGGGCTAGCACAGATACGCAGTATTTT. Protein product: CASSSWTSGASTDTQYF.

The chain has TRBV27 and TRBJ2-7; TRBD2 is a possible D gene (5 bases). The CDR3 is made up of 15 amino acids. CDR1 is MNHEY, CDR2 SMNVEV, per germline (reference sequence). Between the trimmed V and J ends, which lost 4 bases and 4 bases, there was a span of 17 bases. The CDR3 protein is CASSSPLGEGYEQYF. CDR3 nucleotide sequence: TGTGCCAGCAGTTCTCCACTAGGCGAAGGGTACGAGCAGTACTTC.

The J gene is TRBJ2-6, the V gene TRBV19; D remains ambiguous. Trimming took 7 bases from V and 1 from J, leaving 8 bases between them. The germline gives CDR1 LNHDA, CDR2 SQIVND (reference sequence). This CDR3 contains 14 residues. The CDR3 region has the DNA TGTGCCAGTACCCCTGGATCTGGGGCCAACGTCCTGACTTTC. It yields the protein CASTPGSGANVLTF. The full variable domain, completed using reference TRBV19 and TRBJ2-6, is DGGITQSPKYLFRKEGQNVTLSCEQNLNHDAMYWYRQDPGQGLRLIYYSQIVNDFQKGDIAEGYSVSREKKESFPLTVTSAQKNPTAFYLCASTPGSGANVLTFGAGSRLTVL.

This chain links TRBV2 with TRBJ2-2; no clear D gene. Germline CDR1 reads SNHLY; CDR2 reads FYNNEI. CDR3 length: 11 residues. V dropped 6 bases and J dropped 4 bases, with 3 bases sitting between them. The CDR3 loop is CASRATGELFF. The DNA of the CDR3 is TGTGCCAGCAGGGCCACCGGGGAGCTGTTTTTT.

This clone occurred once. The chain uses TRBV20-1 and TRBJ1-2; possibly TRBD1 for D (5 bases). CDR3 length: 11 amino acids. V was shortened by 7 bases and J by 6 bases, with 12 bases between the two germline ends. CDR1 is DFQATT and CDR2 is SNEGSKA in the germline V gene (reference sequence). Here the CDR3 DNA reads TGCAGTGGATCCTCAGGGAATGGCTACACCTTC. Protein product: CSGSSGNGYTF.

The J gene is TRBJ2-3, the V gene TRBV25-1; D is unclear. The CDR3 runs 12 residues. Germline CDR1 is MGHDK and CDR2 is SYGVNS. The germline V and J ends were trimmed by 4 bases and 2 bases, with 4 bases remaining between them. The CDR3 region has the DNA TGTGCCAGCAGTGCCGCCACAGATACGCAGTATTTT. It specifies CASSAATDTQYF.

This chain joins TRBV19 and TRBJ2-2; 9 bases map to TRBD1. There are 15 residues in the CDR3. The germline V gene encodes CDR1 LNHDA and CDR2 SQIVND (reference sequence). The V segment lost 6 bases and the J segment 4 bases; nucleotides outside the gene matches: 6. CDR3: CASRNRGLTTGELFF. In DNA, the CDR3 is TGTGCCAGTAGAAACAGGGGGCTTACCACCGGGGAGCTGTTTTTT.

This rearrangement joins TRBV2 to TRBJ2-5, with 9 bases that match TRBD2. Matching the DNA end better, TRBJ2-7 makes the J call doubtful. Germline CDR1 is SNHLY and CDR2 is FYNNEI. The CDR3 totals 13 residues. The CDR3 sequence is CASGSGGTYEQYF. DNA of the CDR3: TGTGCCAGCGGGAGCGGGGGGACCTACGAGCAGTACTTC.

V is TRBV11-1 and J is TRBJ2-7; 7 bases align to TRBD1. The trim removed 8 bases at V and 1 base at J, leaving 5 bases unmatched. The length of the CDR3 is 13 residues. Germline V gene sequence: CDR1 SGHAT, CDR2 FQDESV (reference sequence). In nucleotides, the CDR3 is TGTGCCAGCCCTCAGGGGGTTTCCTACGAGCAGTACTTC. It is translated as CASPQGVSYEQYF.

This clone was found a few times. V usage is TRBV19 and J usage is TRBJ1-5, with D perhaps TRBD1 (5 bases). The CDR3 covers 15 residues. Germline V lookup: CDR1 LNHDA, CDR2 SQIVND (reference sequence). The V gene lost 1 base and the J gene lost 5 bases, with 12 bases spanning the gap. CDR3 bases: TGTGCCAGTAGTATAGGTCACAGCAGGGATCAGCCCCAGCATTTT. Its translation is CASSIGHSRDQPQHF.

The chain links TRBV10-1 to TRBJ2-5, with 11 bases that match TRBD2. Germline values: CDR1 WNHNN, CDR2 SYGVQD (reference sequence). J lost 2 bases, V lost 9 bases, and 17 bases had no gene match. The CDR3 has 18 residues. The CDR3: CARREAPLAGGGQETQYF. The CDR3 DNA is TGCGCCAGGAGGGAGGCCCCGCTAGCGGGAGGAGGTCAAGAGACCCAGTACTTC.

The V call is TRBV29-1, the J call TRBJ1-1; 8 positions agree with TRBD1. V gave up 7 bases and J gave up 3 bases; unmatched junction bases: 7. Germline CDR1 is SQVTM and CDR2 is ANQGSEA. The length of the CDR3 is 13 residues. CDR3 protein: CSATGGRDTEAFF. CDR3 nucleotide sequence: TGCAGCGCCACAGGGGGAAGGGACACTGAAGCTTTCTTT.

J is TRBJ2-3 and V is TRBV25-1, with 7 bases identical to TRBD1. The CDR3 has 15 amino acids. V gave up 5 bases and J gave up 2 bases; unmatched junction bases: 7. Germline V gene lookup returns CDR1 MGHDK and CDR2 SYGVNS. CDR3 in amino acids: CASSPTGAVTDTQYF. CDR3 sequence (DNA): TGTGCCAGCAGTCCCACAGGGGCCGTCACAGATACGCAGTATTTT.

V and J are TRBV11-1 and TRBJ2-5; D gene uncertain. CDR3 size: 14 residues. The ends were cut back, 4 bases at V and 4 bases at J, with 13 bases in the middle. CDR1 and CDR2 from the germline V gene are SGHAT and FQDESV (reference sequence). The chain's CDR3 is CASSWTASAETQYF. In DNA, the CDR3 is TGTGCCAGCAGCTGGACCGCTTCCGCAGAGACCCAGTACTTC.

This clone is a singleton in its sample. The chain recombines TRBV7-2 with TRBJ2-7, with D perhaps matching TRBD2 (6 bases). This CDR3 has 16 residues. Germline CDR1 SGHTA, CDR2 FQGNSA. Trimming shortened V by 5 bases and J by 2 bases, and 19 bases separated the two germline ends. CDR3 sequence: CASSTQGPAGPYEQYF. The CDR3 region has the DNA TGTGCCAGCAGCACCCAGGGTCCCGCGGGGCCCTACGAGCAGTACTTC.

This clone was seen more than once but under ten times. The CDR3 nucleotides are TGTGCCAGCAGTGATTATTGGGGGGACACTGAAGCTTTCTTT. Its protein product is CASSDYWGDTEAFF. The V call is TRBV2, the J call TRBJ1-1; D is perhaps TRBD1 (5 bases). The CDR3 is 14 amino acids. V lost 3 bases, J lost 3 bases, and 11 bases lay in between. From germline, CDR1 is SNHLY and CDR2 FYNNEI. The variable domain in full, completed from reference TRBV2 and TRBJ1-1, reads EPEVTQTPSHQVTQMGQEVILRCVPISNHLYFYWYRQILGQKVEFLVSFYNNEISEKSEIFDDQFSVERPDGSNFTLKIRSTKLEDSAMYFCASSDYWGDTEAFFGQGTRLTVV.